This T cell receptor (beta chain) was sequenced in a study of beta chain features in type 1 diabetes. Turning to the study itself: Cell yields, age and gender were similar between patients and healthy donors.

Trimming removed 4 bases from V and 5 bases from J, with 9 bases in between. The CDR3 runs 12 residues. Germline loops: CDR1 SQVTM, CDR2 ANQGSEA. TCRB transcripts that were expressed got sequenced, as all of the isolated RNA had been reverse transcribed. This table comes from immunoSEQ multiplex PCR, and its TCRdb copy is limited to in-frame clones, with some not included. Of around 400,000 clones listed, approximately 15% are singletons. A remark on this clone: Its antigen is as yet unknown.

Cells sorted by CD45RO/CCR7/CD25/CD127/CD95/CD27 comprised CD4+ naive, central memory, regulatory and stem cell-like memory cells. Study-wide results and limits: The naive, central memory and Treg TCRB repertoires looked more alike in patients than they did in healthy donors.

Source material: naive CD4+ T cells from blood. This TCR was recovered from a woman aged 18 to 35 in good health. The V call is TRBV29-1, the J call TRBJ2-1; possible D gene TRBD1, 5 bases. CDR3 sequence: CSVAGSNNEQFF. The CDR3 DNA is TGCAGCGTTGCAGGGTCCAACAATGAGCAGTTCTTC.